Listed below are T cell receptor beta chains from one sample, sequenced in a study of OX40 agonist ivuxolimab in advanced cancers. Sequencing used immunoSEQ multiplex PCR; TCRdb keeps in-frame clones, though not all of them. This sample has 52,000 or so clones, with about 93% found just once. This sample comprised CD4+ or CD8+ T cells sorted from blood, obtained in a trial of the OX40 agonist ivuxolimab. The receptors come from an adult with an advanced solid tumor such as melanoma, head and neck, liver or kidney cancer. Both conserved end residues are part of each CDR3. The D gene is left open where the match is weak. Size is omitted from some rows. Given values are once, few, many or a class for expanded clones.

clone size: .
V gene: TRBV7-9
J gene: TRBJ2-3
D gene: TRBD2
CDR3 DNA: TGTGCCAGCAGCGAACTAGCGGGGTTCACAGATACGCAGTATTTT
CDR3 protein: CASSELAGFTDTQYF

clone size: .
V gene: TRBV5-5
J gene: TRBJ1-2
D gene: .
CDR3 DNA: TGTGCCAGCAGCCCCTATGATGGGGAGGGTGACTATGGCTACACCTTC
CDR3 protein: CASSPYDGEGDYGYTF

clone size: .
V gene: TRBV27
J gene: TRBJ2-1
D gene: TRBD2
CDR3 DNA: TGTGCCAGCAGTTCCTTAGCGGGAGTCCTCGACAATGAGCAGTTCTTC
CDR3 protein: CASSSLAGVLDNEQFF

clone size: .
V gene: TRBV9
J gene: TRBJ2-1
D gene: TRBD1
CDR3 DNA: TGTGCCAGCAGCCCTCTTATCCGTCAGGGGGCGGATGAGCAGTTCTTC
CDR3 protein: CASSPLIRQGADEQFF

clone size: .
V gene: TRBV28
J gene: TRBJ1-1
D gene: TRBD1
CDR3 DNA: TGTGCCAGCAGTCTATGGACAGGGCAGAACACTGAAGCTTTCTTT
CDR3 protein: CASSLWTGQNTEAFF

clone size: once
V gene: TRBV4-3
J gene: TRBJ1-6
D gene: TRBD1
CDR3 DNA: TGCGCCAGCAGCCAAGACGGACAGGGGTGGGGTTCACCCCTCCACTTT
CDR3 protein: CASSQDGQGWGSPLHF

clone size: .
V gene: TRBV28
J gene: TRBJ2-7
D gene: .
CDR3 DNA: TGTGCCAGCAGTTTTACCCCCCCTTGGTCCGAGCAGTACTTC
CDR3 protein: CASSFTPPWSEQYF

clone size: .
V gene: TRBV11-2
J gene: TRBJ2-7
D gene: .
CDR3 DNA: TGTGCCAGCAGCTTTACTGGGAACGAGCAGTACTTC
CDR3 protein: CASSFTGNEQYF

clone size: .
V gene: TRBV6-5
J gene: TRBJ1-1
D gene: TRBD1
CDR3 DNA: TGTGCCAGCAGTTACTCGAGGACAGGGAACACTGAAGCTTTCTTT
CDR3 protein: CASSYSRTGNTEAFF

clone size: .
V gene: TRBV7-9
J gene: TRBJ2-7
D gene: .
CDR3 DNA: TGTGCCAGCACCCCAAGGGACAACTCCTACGAGCAGTACTTC
CDR3 protein: CASTPRDNSYEQYF

clone size: .
V gene: TRBV7-9
J gene: TRBJ2-1
D gene: .
CDR3 DNA: TGTGCCAGCAGCCCCGAGACTCTTAATGAGCAGTTCTTC
CDR3 protein: CASSPETLNEQFF

clone size: .
V gene: TRBV9
J gene: TRBJ1-2
D gene: .
CDR3 DNA: TGTGCCAGCAGTAAGGATCTAGTAAGTCAAGGGACTGATTATGGCTACACCTTC
CDR3 protein: CASSKDLVSQGTDYGYTF

clone size: .
V gene: TRBV13
J gene: TRBJ2-1
D gene: TRBD2
CDR3 DNA: TGTGCCAGCAGAATCGGACTAGCGGGATACAATGAGCAGTTCTTC
CDR3 protein: CASRIGLAGYNEQFF

clone size: .
V gene: TRBV13
J gene: TRBJ2-1
D gene: .
CDR3 DNA: TGTGCCAGCAGCTTAGGCTACGGCCCCGTACATGAGCAGTTCTTC
CDR3 protein: CASSLGYGPVHEQFF

clone size: .
V gene: TRBV7-9
J gene: TRBJ2-1
D gene: .
CDR3 DNA: TGTGCCAGCAGCTTAGGGCAGGGATACAATGAGCAGTTCTTC
CDR3 protein: CASSLGQGYNEQFF

clone size: .
V gene: TRBV27
J gene: TRBJ2-7
D gene: .
CDR3 DNA: TGTGCCAGCAGTTTACACGGGCACAACTCCTACGAGCAGTACTTC
CDR3 protein: CASSLHGHNSYEQYF

clone size: .
V gene: TRBV29-1
J gene: TRBJ2-7
D gene: TRBD1
CDR3 DNA: TGCAGCGTTGAAACAGGGCCAGGGGGCCGCGAGCAGTACTTC
CDR3 protein: CSVETGPGGREQYF

clone size: .
V gene: TRBV15
J gene: TRBJ2-1
D gene: TRBD2
CDR3 DNA: TGTGCCACCAGCAGTGGGGGTGAGGACGGAGCGGGGGACGAGCAGTTCTTC
CDR3 protein: CATSSGGEDGAGDEQFF

clone size: .
V gene: TRBV6-5
J gene: TRBJ1-1
D gene: .
CDR3 DNA: TGTGCCAGCAGTTACTCGATTGGGGAGTTGAACACTGAAGCTTTCTTT
CDR3 protein: CASSYSIGELNTEAFF

clone size: .
V gene: TRBV11-2
J gene: TRBJ2-7
D gene: .
CDR3 DNA: TGTGCCAGCAGCATCAGAAGCAGGGGACACGAGCAGTACTTC
CDR3 protein: CASSIRSRGHEQYF

clone size: .
V gene: TRBV19
J gene: TRBJ2-1
D gene: .
CDR3 DNA: TGTGCCACTAAGACCGGAATCTACAATGAGCAGTTCTTC
CDR3 protein: CATKTGIYNEQFF

clone size: .
V gene: TRBV9
J gene: TRBJ2-7
D gene: .
CDR3 DNA: TGTGCCAGCAGCGTAGCCCGGACGGACGAGCAGTACTTC
CDR3 protein: CASSVARTDEQYF

clone size: .
V gene: TRBV4-1
J gene: TRBJ1-5
D gene: .
CDR3 DNA: TGCGCCAGCAGCCACCCCTCCCAGCCCCAGCATTTT
CDR3 protein: CASSHPSQPQHF

clone size: .
V gene: TRBV10-3
J gene: TRBJ2-1
D gene: TRBD2
CDR3 DNA: TGTGCCATCAGTGACGGGGGGAGCTCCTACAATGAGCAGTTCTTC
CDR3 protein: CAISDGGSSYNEQFF

clone size: once
V gene: TRBV5-1
J gene: TRBJ2-7
D gene: .
CDR3 DNA: TGCGCCAGCAGATCGGCTCAGAACTACGAGCAGTACTTC
CDR3 protein: CASRSAQNYEQYF

clone size: .
V gene: TRBV28
J gene: TRBJ1-4
D gene: TRBD1
CDR3 DNA: TGTGCCAGCAGCCTCCCCACAGGGGGGGGAACTAATGAAAAACTGTTTTTT
CDR3 protein: CASSLPTGGGTNEKLFF

clone size: .
V gene: TRBV7-6
J gene: TRBJ2-2
D gene: TRBD2
CDR3 DNA: TGTGCCAGCAGCGCCCGGACTAGCGGGAGGGCCAGTTTTGTCGGGGAGCTGTTTTTT
CDR3 protein: CASSARTSGRASFVGELFF

clone size: .
V gene: TRBV27
J gene: TRBJ2-1
D gene: .
CDR3 DNA: TGTGCCAGCAGTTTAACCGCCGCGGGGAGGATCATAGGGCAGTTCTTC
CDR3 protein: CASSLTAAGRIIGQFF

clone size: .
V gene: TRBV7-8
J gene: TRBJ2-5
D gene: TRBD2
CDR3 DNA: TGTGCCAGCAGCTTAGGGACTAGCGGGAGAAGGATGGAGACCCAGTACTTC
CDR3 protein: CASSLGTSGRRMETQYF

clone size: .
V gene: TRBV6-5
J gene: TRBJ1-1
D gene: .
CDR3 DNA: TGTGCCAGCAGTAACGCGGGGATTGCTGAAGCTTTCTTT
CDR3 protein: CASSNAGIAEAFF

clone size: .
V gene: TRBV6-5
J gene: TRBJ2-6
D gene: .
CDR3 DNA: TGTGCCAGCAGTTACGGGACCATCCGGGCCAACGTCCTGACTTTC
CDR3 protein: CASSYGTIRANVLTF

clone size: .
V gene: TRBV19
J gene: TRBJ2-7
D gene: TRBD1
CDR3 DNA: TGTGCCAGTAGCCCATCAGCAGGGGGCTCCTACGAGCAGTACTTC
CDR3 protein: CASSPSAGGSYEQYF

clone size: .
V gene: TRBV6-5
J gene: TRBJ2-7
D gene: .
CDR3 DNA: TGTGCCAGCAGTTCCCTACAGGGAACCTACGAGCAGTACTTC
CDR3 protein: CASSSLQGTYEQYF

clone size: once
V gene: TRBV7-2
J gene: TRBJ2-3
D gene: .
CDR3 DNA: TGTGCCAGCCTAAATGGAGGGGTCCTGGAAACAGATACGCAGTATTTT
CDR3 protein: CASLNGGVLETDTQYF

clone size: .
V gene: TRBV27
J gene: TRBJ2-1
D gene: .
CDR3 DNA: TGTGCCAGCACCCTGGACAGTACAGGGAATGAGCAGTTCTTC
CDR3 protein: CASTLDSTGNEQFF

clone size: .
V gene: TRBV7-9
J gene: TRBJ2-2
D gene: .
CDR3 DNA: TGTGCCAGCAGCTTACCAAACCGGGAGCTGTTTTTT
CDR3 protein: CASSLPNRELFF

clone size: .
V gene: TRBV29-1
J gene: TRBJ2-7
D gene: TRBD2
CDR3 DNA: TGCAGCGTTGAGTCTAGCGGGAGTGGCTACGAGCAGTACTTC
CDR3 protein: CSVESSGSGYEQYF

clone size: once
V gene: TRBV5-6
J gene: TRBJ2-7
D gene: .
CDR3 DNA: TGTGCCAGCGCCCTCTATTCCTCCTACGAGCAGTACTTC
CDR3 protein: CASALYSSYEQYF

clone size: .
V gene: TRBV9
J gene: TRBJ2-1
D gene: TRBD2
CDR3 DNA: TGTGCCAGCAGCGTAGGGGGAGCGGGAGGGCTTGATGAGCAGTTCTTC
CDR3 protein: CASSVGGAGGLDEQFF

clone size: .
V gene: TRBV11-3
J gene: TRBJ1-2
D gene: .
CDR3 DNA: TGTGCCAGCAGCCCAAAAACGGGGCGGGCTGGCTATGGCTACACCTTC
CDR3 protein: CASSPKTGRAGYGYTF

clone size: .
V gene: TRBV9
J gene: TRBJ1-1
D gene: TRBD1
CDR3 DNA: TGTGCCAGCAGCGCACCAGGGGGGAAGGCTGAAGCTTTCTTT
CDR3 protein: CASSAPGGKAEAFF

clone size: .
V gene: TRBV9
J gene: TRBJ1-6
D gene: TRBD1
CDR3 DNA: TGTGCCAGCAGCGGACAGGGAAATTCACCCCTCCACTTT
CDR3 protein: CASSGQGNSPLHF

clone size: .
V gene: TRBV13
J gene: TRBJ2-7
D gene: .
CDR3 DNA: TGTGCCAGCAGCTTAGAGGACAGATACTACGAGCAGTACTTC
CDR3 protein: CASSLEDRYYEQYF

clone size: .
V gene: TRBV7-9
J gene: TRBJ2-3
D gene: TRBD1
CDR3 DNA: TGTGCCAGCAGCTTAGCGGCCGAAAGACAGGGTCGGAGCACAGATACGCAGTATTTT
CDR3 protein: CASSLAAERQGRSTDTQYF

clone size: .
V gene: TRBV27
J gene: TRBJ2-7
D gene: .
CDR3 DNA: TGTGCCAGCAGCCCGGAGGGACTTCCCTACGAGCAGTACTTC
CDR3 protein: CASSPEGLPYEQYF

clone size: .
V gene: TRBV19
J gene: TRBJ1-5
D gene: .
CDR3 DNA: TGTGCCAGTAGGTTCAGACGGAGCAATCAGCCCCAGCATTTT
CDR3 protein: CASRFRRSNQPQHF

clone size: .
V gene: TRBV28
J gene: TRBJ2-5
D gene: TRBD1
CDR3 DNA: TGTGCCAGCAGTTCCAGGGGGAAGGAGACCCAGTACTTC
CDR3 protein: CASSSRGKETQYF

clone size: .
V gene: TRBV11-2
J gene: TRBJ2-5
D gene: TRBD2
CDR3 DNA: TGTGCCAGCAGCTGGGGACTAGTTCAAGAGACCCAGTACTTC
CDR3 protein: CASSWGLVQETQYF

clone size: .
V gene: TRBV5-6
J gene: TRBJ2-7
D gene: .
CDR3 DNA: TGTGCCAGCACCCCAGGTGGAGGGGGCGGCTACGAGCAGTACTTC
CDR3 protein: CASTPGGGGGYEQYF